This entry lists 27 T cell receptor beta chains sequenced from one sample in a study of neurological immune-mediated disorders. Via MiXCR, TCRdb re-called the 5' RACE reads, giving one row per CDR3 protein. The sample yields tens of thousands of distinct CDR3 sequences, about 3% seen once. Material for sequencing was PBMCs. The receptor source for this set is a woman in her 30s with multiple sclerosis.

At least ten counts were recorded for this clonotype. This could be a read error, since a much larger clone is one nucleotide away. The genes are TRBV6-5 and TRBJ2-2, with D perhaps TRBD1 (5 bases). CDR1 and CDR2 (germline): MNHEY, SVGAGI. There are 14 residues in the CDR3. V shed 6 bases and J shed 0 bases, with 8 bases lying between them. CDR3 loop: CASSRQTNTGELFF. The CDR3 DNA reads TGTGCCAGCAGCCGACAGACGAACACCGGGGAGCTGTTTTTT.

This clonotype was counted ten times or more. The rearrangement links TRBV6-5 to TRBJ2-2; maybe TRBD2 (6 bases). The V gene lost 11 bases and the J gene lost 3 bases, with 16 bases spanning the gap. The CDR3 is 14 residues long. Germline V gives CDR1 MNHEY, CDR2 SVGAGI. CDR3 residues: CAAGRGLHTGELFF. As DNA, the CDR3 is TGTGCCGCGGGGCGGGGACTTCACACCGGGGAGCTGTTTTTT.

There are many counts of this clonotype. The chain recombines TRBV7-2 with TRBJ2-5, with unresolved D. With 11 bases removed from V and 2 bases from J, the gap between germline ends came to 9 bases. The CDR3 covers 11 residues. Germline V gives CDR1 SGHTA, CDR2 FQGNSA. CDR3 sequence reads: CAGGVQETQYF. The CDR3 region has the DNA TGTGCCGGCGGAGTACAAGAGACCCAGTACTTC.

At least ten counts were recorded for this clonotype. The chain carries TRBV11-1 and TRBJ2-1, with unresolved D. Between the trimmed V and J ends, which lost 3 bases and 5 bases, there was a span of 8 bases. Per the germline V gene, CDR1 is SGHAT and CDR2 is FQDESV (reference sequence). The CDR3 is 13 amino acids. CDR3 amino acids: CASSFGPHNEQFF. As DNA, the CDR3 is TGTGCCAGCAGCTTTGGCCCGCACAATGAGCAGTTCTTC.

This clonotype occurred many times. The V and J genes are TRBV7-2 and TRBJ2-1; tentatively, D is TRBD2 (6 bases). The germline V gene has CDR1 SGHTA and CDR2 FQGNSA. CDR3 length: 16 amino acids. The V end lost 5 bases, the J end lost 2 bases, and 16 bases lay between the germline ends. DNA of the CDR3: TGTGCCAGCAGCCCTCGCGGTAGCGGAACCTACAATGAGCAGTTCTTC. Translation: CASSPRGSGTYNEQFF. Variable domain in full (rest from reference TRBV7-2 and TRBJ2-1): GAGVSQSPSNKVTEKGKDVELRCDPISGHTALYWYRQSLGQGLEFLIYFQGNSAPDKSGLPSDRFSAERTGGSVSTLTIQRTQQEDSAVYLCASSPRGSGTYNEQFFGPGTRLTVL.

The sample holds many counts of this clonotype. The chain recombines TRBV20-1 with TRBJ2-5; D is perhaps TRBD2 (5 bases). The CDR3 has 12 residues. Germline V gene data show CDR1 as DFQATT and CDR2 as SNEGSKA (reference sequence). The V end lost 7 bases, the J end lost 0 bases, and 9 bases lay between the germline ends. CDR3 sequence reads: CSVGGHQETQYF. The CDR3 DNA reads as TGCAGTGTTGGCGGGCACCAAGAGACCCAGTACTTC.

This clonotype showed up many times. This CDR3 is CASSLLVGGENIQYF. In nucleotides, the CDR3 is TGTGCCAGCAGCTTATTAGTGGGGGGGGAGAACATTCAGTACTTC. V is TRBV7-6 and J is TRBJ2-4; 7 bases are a match to TRBD2. V shed 2 bases and J 7 bases; nucleotides not matched to a gene: 8. The CDR3 sequence is 15 residues long. Per the germline V gene, CDR1 is SGHVS and CDR2 is FNYEAQ.

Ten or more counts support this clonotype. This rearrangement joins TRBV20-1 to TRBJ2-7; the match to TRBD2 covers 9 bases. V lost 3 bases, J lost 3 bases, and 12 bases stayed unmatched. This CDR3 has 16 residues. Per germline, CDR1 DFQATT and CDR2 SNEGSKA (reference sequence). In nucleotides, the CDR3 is TGCAGTGCTAGGTGGGGGGTAGCGGGAGCTATCTACGAGCAGTACTTC. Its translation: CSARWGVAGAIYEQYF.

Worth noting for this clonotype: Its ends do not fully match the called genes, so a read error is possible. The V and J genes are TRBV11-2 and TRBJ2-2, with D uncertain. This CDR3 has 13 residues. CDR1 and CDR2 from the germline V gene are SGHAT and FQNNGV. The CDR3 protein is CVSSLTNTGELFF. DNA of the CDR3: TGTGTCAGCAGCTTGACAAACACCGGGGAGCTGTTTTTT.

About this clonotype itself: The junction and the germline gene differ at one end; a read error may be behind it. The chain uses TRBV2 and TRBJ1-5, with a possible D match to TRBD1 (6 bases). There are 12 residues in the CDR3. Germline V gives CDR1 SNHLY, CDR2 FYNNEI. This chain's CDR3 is CASRQGRQPQNF. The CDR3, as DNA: TGTGCCAGCAGGCAGGGGAGGCAGCCCCAGAATTTT.

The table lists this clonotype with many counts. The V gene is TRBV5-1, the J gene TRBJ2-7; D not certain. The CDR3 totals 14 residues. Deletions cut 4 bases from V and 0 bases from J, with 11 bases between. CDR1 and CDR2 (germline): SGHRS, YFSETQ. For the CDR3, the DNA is TGCGCCAGCAGCGTGAGCGCGAGCTCCTACGAGCAGTACTTC. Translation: CASSVSASSYEQYF.

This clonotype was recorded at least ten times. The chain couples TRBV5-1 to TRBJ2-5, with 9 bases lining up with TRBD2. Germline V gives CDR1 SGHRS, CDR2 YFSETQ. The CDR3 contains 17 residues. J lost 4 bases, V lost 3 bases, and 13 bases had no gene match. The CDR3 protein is CASSSSQGAGGRETQYF. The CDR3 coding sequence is TGCGCCAGCAGCTCATCCCAGGGAGCGGGGGGTCGAGAGACCCAGTACTTC. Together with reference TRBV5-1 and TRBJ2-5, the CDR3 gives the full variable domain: KAGVTQTPRYLIKTRGQQVTLSCSPISGHRSVSWYQQTPGQGLQFLFEYFSETQRNKGNFPGRFSGRQFSNSRSEMNVSTLELGDSALYLCASSSSQGAGGRETQYFGPGTRLLVL.

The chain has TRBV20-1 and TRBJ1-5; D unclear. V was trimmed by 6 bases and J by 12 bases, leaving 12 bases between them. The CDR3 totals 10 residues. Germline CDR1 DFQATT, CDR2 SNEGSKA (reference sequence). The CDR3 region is CSAEDRYQHF. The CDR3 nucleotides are TGCAGTGCCGAGGACCGATACCAGCATTTT.

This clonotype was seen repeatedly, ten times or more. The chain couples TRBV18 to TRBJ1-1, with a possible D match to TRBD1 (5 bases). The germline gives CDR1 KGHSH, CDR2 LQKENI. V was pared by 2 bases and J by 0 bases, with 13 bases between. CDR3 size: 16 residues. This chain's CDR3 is CASSPKAGSMNTEAFF. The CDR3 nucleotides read TGTGCCAGCTCACCAAAGGCAGGGAGCATGAACACTGAAGCTTTCTTT.

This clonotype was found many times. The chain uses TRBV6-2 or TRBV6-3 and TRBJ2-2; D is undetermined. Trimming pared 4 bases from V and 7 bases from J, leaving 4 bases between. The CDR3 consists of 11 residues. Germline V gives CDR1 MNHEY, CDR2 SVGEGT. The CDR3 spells CASSSSGELFF. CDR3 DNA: TGTGCCAGCAGTTCTAGCGGGGAGCTGTTTTTT.

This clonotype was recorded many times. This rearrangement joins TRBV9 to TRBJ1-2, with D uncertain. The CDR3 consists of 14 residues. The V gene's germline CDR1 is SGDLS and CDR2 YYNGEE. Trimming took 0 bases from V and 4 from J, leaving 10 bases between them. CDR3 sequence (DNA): TGTGCCAGCAGCGTAGCAATGGGAGGCTATGGCTACACCTTC. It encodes CASSVAMGGYGYTF. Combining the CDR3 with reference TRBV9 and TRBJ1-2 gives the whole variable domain DSGVTQTPKHLITATGQRVTLRCSPRSGDLSVYWYQQSLDQGLQFLIQYYNGEERAKGNILERFSAQQFPDLHSELNLSSLELGDSALYFCASSVAMGGYGYTFGSGTRLTVV.

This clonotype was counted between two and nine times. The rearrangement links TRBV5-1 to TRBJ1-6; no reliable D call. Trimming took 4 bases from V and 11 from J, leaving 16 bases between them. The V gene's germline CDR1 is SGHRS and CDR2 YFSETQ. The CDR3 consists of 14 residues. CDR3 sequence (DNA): TGCGCCAGCAGCCCCCCCAAGGCTGGGGCACCCCTCCACTTT. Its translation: CASSPPKAGAPLHF.

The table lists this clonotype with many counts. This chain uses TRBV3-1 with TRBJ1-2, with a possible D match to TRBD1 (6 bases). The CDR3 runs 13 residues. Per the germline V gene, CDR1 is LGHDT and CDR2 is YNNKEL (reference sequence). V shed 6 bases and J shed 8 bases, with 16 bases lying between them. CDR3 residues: CASSMGGLSGYTF. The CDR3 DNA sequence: TGTGCCAGCAGTATGGGGGGCCTATCAGGCTACACCTTC.

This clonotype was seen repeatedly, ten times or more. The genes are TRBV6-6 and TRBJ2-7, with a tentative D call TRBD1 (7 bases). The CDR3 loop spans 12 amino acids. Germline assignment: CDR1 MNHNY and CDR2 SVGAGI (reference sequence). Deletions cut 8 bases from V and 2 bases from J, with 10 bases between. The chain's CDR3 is CASAGQTYEQYF. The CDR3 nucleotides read TGTGCCAGCGCGGGACAGACCTACGAGCAGTACTTC.

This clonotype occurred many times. The CDR3 reads CSAWDYFRTDTQYF. In nucleotides, the CDR3 is TGCAGCGCCTGGGACTATTTTCGCACAGATACGCAGTATTTT. J is TRBJ2-3 and V is TRBV29-1; 7 bases are a match to TRBD2. The CDR3 runs to 14 residues. Germline V lookup: CDR1 SQVTM, CDR2 ANQGSEA. Germline trimming cut 7 bases from V and 1 base from J; bases unmatched to any gene: 8.

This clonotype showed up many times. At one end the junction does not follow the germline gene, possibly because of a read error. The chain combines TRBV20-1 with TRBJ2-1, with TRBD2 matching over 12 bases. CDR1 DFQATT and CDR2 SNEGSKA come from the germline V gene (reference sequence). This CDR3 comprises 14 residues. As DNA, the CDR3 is TGCAGTGCAAGAGGACTAGCGGGAAACGGTGAGCAGTTCTTC. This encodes CSARGLAGNGEQFF.

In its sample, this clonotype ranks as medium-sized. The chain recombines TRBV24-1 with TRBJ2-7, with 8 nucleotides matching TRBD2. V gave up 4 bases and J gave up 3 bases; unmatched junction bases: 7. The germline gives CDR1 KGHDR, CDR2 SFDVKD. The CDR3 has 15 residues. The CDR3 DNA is TGTGCCACCAGTGACCCTGCTAGCGGGTACTACGAGCAGTACTTC. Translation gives CATSDPASGYYEQYF.

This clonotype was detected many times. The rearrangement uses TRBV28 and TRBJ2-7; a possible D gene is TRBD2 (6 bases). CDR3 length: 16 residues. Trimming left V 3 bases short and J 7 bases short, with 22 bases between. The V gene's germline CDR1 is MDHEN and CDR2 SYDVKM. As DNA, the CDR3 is TGTGCCAGCAGTTTTGGGTGGTGGGAGAACCGGGAGGAGCAGTACTTC. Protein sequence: CASSFGWWENREEQYF.

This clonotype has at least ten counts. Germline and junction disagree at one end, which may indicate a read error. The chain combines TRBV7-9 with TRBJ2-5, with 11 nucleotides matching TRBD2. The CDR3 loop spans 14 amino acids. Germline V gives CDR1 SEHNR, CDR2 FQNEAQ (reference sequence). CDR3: CASSVAGGQETQYF. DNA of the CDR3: TGTGCCAGCAGCGTAGCGGGGGGGCAAGAGACCCAGTACTTC.

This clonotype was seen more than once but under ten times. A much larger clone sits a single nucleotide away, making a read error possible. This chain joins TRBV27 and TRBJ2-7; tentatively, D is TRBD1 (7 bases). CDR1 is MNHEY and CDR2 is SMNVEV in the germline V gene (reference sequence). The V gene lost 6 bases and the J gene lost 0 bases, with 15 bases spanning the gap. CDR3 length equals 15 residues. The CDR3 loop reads CASSPSGGNSYEQYF. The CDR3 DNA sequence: TGTGCCAGCAGCCCGTCAGGGGGGAACTCCTACGAGCAGTACTTC.

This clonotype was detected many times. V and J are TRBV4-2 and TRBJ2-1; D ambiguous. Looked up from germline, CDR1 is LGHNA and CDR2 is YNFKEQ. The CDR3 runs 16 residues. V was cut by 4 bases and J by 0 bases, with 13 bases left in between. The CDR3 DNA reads TGTGCCAGCAGCCCCTCTGCACTAAGCTCCTACAATGAGCAGTTCTTC. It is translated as CASSPSALSSYNEQFF.

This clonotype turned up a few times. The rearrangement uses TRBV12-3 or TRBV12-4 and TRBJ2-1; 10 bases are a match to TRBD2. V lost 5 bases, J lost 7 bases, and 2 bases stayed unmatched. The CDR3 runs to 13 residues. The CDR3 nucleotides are TGTGCCAGCAGTCCGGGACTAGCGAATGAGCAGTTCTTC. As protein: CASSPGLANEQFF.